This T cell receptor (beta chain) emerged from a study of cytomegalovirus exposure and HLA in healthy donors. Overall study findings and caveats: A later analysis found that most CMV-associated TCR beta chains appeared HLA-restricted. A later analysis linked a missense DCLRE1C variant to TCR beta V- and J-gene trimming.

In regard to this clone: No antigen is known for it.

Germline V lookup: CDR1 LNHDA, CDR2 SQIVND (reference sequence). The ends lost 3 bases at V and 1 base at J; junction bases unmatched: 11. The CDR3 has 17 amino acids. With 60 Vbeta and 13 Jbeta primers, the PCR was carried out. Authors' data handling: Around 9.9 million shared chains were among the roughly 78 million unique TCR beta chains that a later analysis counted. The method was immunoSEQ multiplex PCR; TCRdb's version includes in-frame clones alone and lacks a portion of them. The V and J calls and clone size are taken from that table; D and trimming were inferred from the DNA. Its clone listing holds more than 40,000 clones.

This rearrangement joins TRBV19 to TRBJ2-7, with 8 bases that match TRBD1. This clonotype originated in a female donor in good health and CMV-seronegative. The sequenced material came from PBMCs. In nucleotides, the CDR3 is TGTGCCAGTAGTATCGGTCGGGGACAGGTTAGGTCCTACGAGCAGTACTTC. It encodes CASSIGRGQVRSYEQYF.